This T cell receptor beta chain was identified in a study of cytomegalovirus exposure and HLA in healthy donors. Looking at the study overall: An analysis done earlier identified approximately 120 million unique TCR beta sequences from about 179 million T cells. General study points: Within an earlier analysis, most TCR beta V segments proved productive either about 90% or about 30% of the time. In a later analysis, TCR beta V- and J-gene trimming was associated with a missense DCLRE1C variant.

PCR involved 60 Vbeta and 13 Jbeta primers. TCRdb's copy holds only in-frame clones and misses some; the assay was immunoSEQ multiplex PCR. The sample totals tens of thousands of clones. Healthy individuals who donated bone marrow served as the donors. Turning to this clone: The antigen is unknown.

In germline, CDR1 is MNHEY, CDR2 SVGAGI. With 0 bases removed from V and 6 bases from J, the gap between germline ends came to 11 bases. There are 15 residues in the CDR3. Sequencing was done on a sample of PBMCs. V is TRBV6-5 and J is TRBJ1-4; the D gene is possibly TRBD1 (5 bases). The receptor's source is a woman aged 55-69 years in good health and CMV-seropositive. The CDR3, as DNA: TGTGCCAGCAGTTACTCGGGGGGGGAAGATGAAAAACTGTTTTTT. Encoded protein: CASSYSGGEDEKLFF.